The 2 T cell receptor beta chains below come from one sample, sequenced in a study of blood T cell repertoires in COVID-19. TCRdb's table, derived via immunoSEQ multiplex PCR, lists solely in-frame clones and lacks some. This sample yields roughly 240,000 clones, of which roughly 84% are seen a single time; approximately 2.4% belongs to the top ten. The source material was peripheral blood. The receptors here all came from a middle-aged man who had recovered from COVID-19.

This clone is a singleton in its sample. The J gene is TRBJ1-2, the V gene TRBV5-6; TRBD1 agrees at 9 bases. The ends lost 4 bases at V and 1 base at J; junction bases unmatched: 8. The germline V gene encodes CDR1 SGHDT and CDR2 YYEEEE. CDR3 size: 16 residues. For the CDR3, the DNA is TGTGCCAGCAGCACAGGGACAGGGACGATTAACTATGGCTACACCTTC. As protein: CASSTGTGTINYGYTF.

The rearrangement links TRBV11-3 to TRBJ2-7; 8 bases align to TRBD2. The V gene end was trimmed by 4 bases and the J gene end by 1 base; junction bases not matched to a gene: 9. The CDR3 is 16 residues long. CDR1 is SGHNT, CDR2 YENEEA, per germline. The chain's CDR3 is CASSYGGGGRSYEQYF. CDR3 coding DNA: TGTGCCAGCAGCTACGGCGGCGGGGGGAGGTCCTACGAGCAGTACTTC.